Listed below are T cell receptor beta chains from one sample, sequenced in a study of shared clonotypes between healthy human individuals. Clones were sequenced by immunoSEQ multiplex PCR, and TCRdb holds only the in-frame ones, with some missing. The data contain about half a million clones, around 79% of them singletons. The sample consisted of PBMCs. These receptors were collected from a woman aged 40 to 50 in good health. Some clones in this sample may be carry-over from other donors' samples. CDR3s leave out the opening cysteine and the closing phenylalanine or tryptophan.

v_call | cdr3_aa
TRBV18 | ASSPSQGRSSGKQETQY
TRBV19 | ASSPDRGLGNQPQH
TRBV5-1 | ASSPGQQETQY
TRBV7-2 | ASSFTEGGEQY
TRBV19 | ASSIPSGNYGYT
TRBV6-5 | ASSPRWYAPNEQF
TRBV21-1 | ASSTYPRAEHTSSYNEQF
TRBV9 | ASSVGGLAINTGELF
TRBV7-8 | ASSLGGAGASPQH
TRBV11-2 | ASSLVDSGKGNNEQF
TRBV7-9 | ASSLVGGRGTGELF
TRBV5-1 | ASSFQGAGEKLF
TRBV5-1 | ASSLPGLSREQY
TRBV28 | ASSLAGPDTQY
TRBV29-1 | SVERLMGRGAVANYGYT